This paragraph covers one TCR beta chain sequence. The record originates from a study of shared clonotypes between healthy human individuals. Sequencing was performed with immunoSEQ multiplex PCR; in TCRdb, only in-frame clones are kept and a portion is missing. Of roughly 850,000 clones in the sample, approximately 96% were seen once. This CDR3 has 15 residues. V was clipped by 1 base and J by 1 base, with 11 bases between them. The germline V gene encodes CDR1 GTSNPN and CDR2 SVGIG (reference sequence). Selected positively for CCR7 and CD45RO-negative, naive CD8 cells excluded terminally differentiated effector memory CD45RA+ cells.

The material sequenced was naive CD8+ T cells sorted from blood. The source is a man under 40 in good health. V and J are TRBV30 and TRBJ2-1; a weak D match, TRBD2 (6 bases). The CDR3 spells CAWSGTSTSYNEQFF. For the CDR3, the DNA is TGTGCCTGGAGTGGCACTAGCACGTCCTACAATGAGCAGTTCTTC.